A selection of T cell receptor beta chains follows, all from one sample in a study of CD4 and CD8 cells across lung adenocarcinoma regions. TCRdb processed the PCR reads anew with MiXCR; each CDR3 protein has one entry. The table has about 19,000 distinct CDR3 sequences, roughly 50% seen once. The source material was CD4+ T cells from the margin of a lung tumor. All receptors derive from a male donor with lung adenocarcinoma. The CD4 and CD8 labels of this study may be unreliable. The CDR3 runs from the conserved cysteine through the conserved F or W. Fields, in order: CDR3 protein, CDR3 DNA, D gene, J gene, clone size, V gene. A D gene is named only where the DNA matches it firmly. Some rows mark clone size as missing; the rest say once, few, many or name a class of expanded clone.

CDR3 protein: CASSQDPGVTETQYF
CDR3 DNA: TGCGCCAGCAGCCAAGATCCGGGGGTGACAGAGACCCAGTACTTC
D gene: .
J gene: TRBJ2-5
clone size: medium-sized
V gene: TRBV4-1

CDR3 protein: CASSLVGDTQYF
CDR3 DNA: TGTGCCAGCAGCTTAGTAGGTGATACGCAGTATTTT
D gene: .
J gene: TRBJ2-3
clone size: .
V gene: TRBV7-6

CDR3 protein: CASSPGTSSKDTQYF
CDR3 DNA: TGCGCCAGCAGCCCCGGGACTAGTAGCAAAGATACGCAGTATTTT
D gene: TRBD2
J gene: TRBJ2-3
clone size: once
V gene: TRBV4-1

CDR3 protein: CASSQEGGLHEQYF
CDR3 DNA: TGTGCCAGCAGCCAAGAGGGAGGGCTCCACGAGCAGTACTTC
D gene: TRBD2
J gene: TRBJ2-7
clone size: few
V gene: TRBV3-1

CDR3 protein: CASCEGLRGRQEEFQYF
CDR3 DNA: TGTGCCAGTTGTGAGGGGCTGCGAGGCCGTCAAGAAGAGTTTCAGTACTTC
D gene: .
J gene: TRBJ2-5
clone size: .
V gene: TRBV6-1

CDR3 protein: CASSFGTGLNEQFF
CDR3 DNA: TGTGCCAGCAGCTTTGGGACAGGGTTGAATGAGCAGTTCTTC
D gene: TRBD1
J gene: TRBJ2-1
clone size: few
V gene: TRBV11-2

CDR3 protein: CASSAPGRRNEQFF
CDR3 DNA: TGTGCCAGCAGTGCCCCCGGGAGGCGGAATGAGCAGTTCTTC
D gene: TRBD2
J gene: TRBJ2-1
clone size: medium-sized
V gene: TRBV6-1

CDR3 protein: CASSDSFGAEAFF
CDR3 DNA: TGTGCCAGCAGTGACTCCTTTGGGGCTGAAGCTTTCTTT
D gene: .
J gene: TRBJ1-1
clone size: many
V gene: TRBV6-4

CDR3 protein: CASSDSSGDTDTQYF
CDR3 DNA: TGTGCCAGCAGTGACTCTAGCGGAGACACAGATACGCAGTATTTT
D gene: .
J gene: TRBJ2-3
clone size: few
V gene: TRBV6-4

CDR3 protein: CASSAGPYNSPLHF
CDR3 DNA: TGTGCCAGCAGTGCAGGGCCTTATAATTCACCCCTCCACTTT
D gene: .
J gene: TRBJ1-6
clone size: many
V gene: TRBV6-1

CDR3 protein: CASSLVSTGDWETQYF
CDR3 DNA: TGTGCCAGCAGCTTAGTATCGACAGGGGATTGGGAGACCCAGTACTTC
D gene: TRBD1
J gene: TRBJ2-5
clone size: .
V gene: TRBV7-2

CDR3 protein: CASRAQGALSSYNSPLHF
CDR3 DNA: TGTGCCAGCAGAGCACAGGGGGCCCTGAGCTCCTATAATTCACCCCTCCACTTT
D gene: TRBD1
J gene: TRBJ1-6
clone size: few
V gene: TRBV6-1

CDR3 protein: CASSQDSGDEQFF
CDR3 DNA: TGTGCCAGCAGCCAGGACAGTGGGGATGAGCAGTTCTTC
D gene: .
J gene: TRBJ2-1
clone size: .
V gene: TRBV7-9

CDR3 protein: CASSVGQITDTQYF
CDR3 DNA: TGTGCCAGCAGCGTAGGCCAGATTACAGATACGCAGTATTTT
D gene: .
J gene: TRBJ2-3
clone size: many
V gene: TRBV9

CDR3 protein: CASSSRGLGTRAKDTQYF
CDR3 DNA: TGTGCCAGTAGTTCCCGCGGACTGGGGACTAGAGCCAAAGATACTCAGTACTTC
D gene: TRBD2
J gene: TRBJ2-4
clone size: .
V gene: TRBV6-5